These T cell receptor beta chains were read from a single sample in a study of blood T cell repertoires in COVID-19. The data were produced by immunoSEQ multiplex PCR, yet TCRdb's version contains in-frame clones alone and is incomplete. The sample yields around 290,000 clones, about 88% seen once. The sequencing input was PBMCs or T cells enriched from blood (not recorded which). The receptors here all came from a woman aged 60-70 years in a cohort exposed to, infected with or recovered from COVID-19 (not recorded which). CDR3s include the opening cysteine and the closing phenylalanine or tryptophan. A D gene is named only where the DNA matches it firmly. Only part of the rows carry a size: once, few, many, or a class if the clone is expanded.

clone_size	v_call	cdr3_length	j_call	d_call	cdr3_nt	cdr3_aa
once	TRBV3-1/TRBV3-2	11	TRBJ2-7	NA	TGTGCCAGCAGCCAAGATCGCGAGCAGTACTTC	CASSQDREQYF
NA	TRBV7-9	15	TRBJ2-4	TRBD1	TGTGCCAGCAGCTCCACAGGGGGATCCAAAAACATTCAGTACTTC	CASSSTGGSKNIQYF
NA	TRBV28	16	TRBJ2-7	TRBD2	TGTGCCAGCACCATACTAGCGGGAGGGCCCTCCTACGAGCAGTACTTC	CASTILAGGPSYEQYF
NA	TRBV28	12	TRBJ2-5	NA	TGTGCCAGCAGAAGGGGGTTAGAGACCCAGTACTTC	CASRRGLETQYF
NA	TRBV5-1	14	TRBJ1-1	NA	TGCGCCAGCAGCGGTGACAGAGTGAACACTGAAGCTTTCTTT	CASSGDRVNTEAFF
NA	TRBV19	14	TRBJ2-5	TRBD1	TGTGCCAGTAGTATCGGCACAGGGGCTAAGACCCAGTACTTC	CASSIGTGAKTQYF
once	TRBV2	15	TRBJ2-7	TRBD1	TGTGCCAGCAGACAACCGACAGGGACAGTATACGAGCAGTACTTC	CASRQPTGTVYEQYF
NA	TRBV28	15	TRBJ1-2	NA	TGTGCCAGCAGTTTGACCCTCCGGCAGGATGATGGCTACACCTTC	CASSLTLRQDDGYTF
NA	TRBV27	17	TRBJ1-6	TRBD1	TGTGCCAGCAGCCTTGGGGACAGCCATTACTATAATTCACCCCTCCACTTT	CASSLGDSHYYNSPLHF
NA	TRBV19	14	TRBJ2-5	TRBD1	TGTGCCAGCCGGGACAGGGGGCGCGGAGAGACCCAGTACTTC	CASRDRGRGETQYF
once	TRBV24-1	15	TRBJ2-1	TRBD1	TGTGCCACCAGTGATTCTGGACAGGGTGGGGATGAGCAGTTCTTC	CATSDSGQGGDEQFF
NA	TRBV11-2	15	TRBJ2-1	TRBD1	TGTGCCAGCACCCGACAGGGCAGCTCCTACAATGAGCAGTTCTTC	CASTRQGSSYNEQFF
NA	TRBV5-4	15	TRBJ2-6	NA	TGTGCCAGCAGCTTGGCCAGGGGAGGGGCCAACGTCCTGACTTTC	CASSLARGGANVLTF
NA	TRBV27	15	TRBJ1-5	TRBD1	TGTGCCAGCCGCTTTCGACAGGGGGCAGGGCAGCCCCAGCATTTT	CASRFRQGAGQPQHF
NA	TRBV5-1	15	TRBJ2-1	TRBD2	TGCGCCAGCAGCCGGCTAGCGGGAGGGTCCAATGAGCAGTTCTTC	CASSRLAGGSNEQFF
NA	TRBV29-1	18	TRBJ1-4	TRBD1	TGCAGCGCCAAACGCGGACAGGGGATCCTTACAACTAATGAAAAACTGTTTTTT	CSAKRGQGILTTNEKLFF
many	TRBV29-1	14	TRBJ1-4	NA	TGCAGCGTTGGGGAGGGGCGTACTAATGAAAAACTGTTTTTT	CSVGEGRTNEKLFF
NA	TRBV15	14	TRBJ2-3	NA	TGTGCCACCAGCAGAGCTAGGAACACAGATACGCAGTATTTT	CATSRARNTDTQYF
NA	TRBV3-1/TRBV3-2	14	TRBJ1-3	NA	TGTGCCAGCAGCGAGACAGACTCTGGAAACACCATATATTTT	CASSETDSGNTIYF
NA	TRBV4-3	16	TRBJ1-6	NA	TGCGCCAGCAGCCATCTAGCTCCGACAAATAATTCACCCCTCCACTTT	CASSHLAPTNNSPLHF
NA	TRBV5-1	15	TRBJ1-2	NA	TGCGCCAGCAGCTTGGCGGGGGAAGGTAACTATGGCTACACCTTC	CASSLAGEGNYGYTF
NA	TRBV10-2	18	TRBJ2-6	TRBD1	TGCGCCAGCTCTTTAAGGACAGGGTTCAGCTCTGGGGCCAACGTCCTGACTTTC	CASSLRTGFSSGANVLTF
NA	TRBV28	17	TRBJ2-7	TRBD1	TGTGCCAGCAGTTCTCCGTCCGGGACAGGGAGGACCTACGAGCAGTACTTC	CASSSPSGTGRTYEQYF
NA	TRBV28	16	TRBJ1-5	TRBD1	TGTGCCAGCAGTCCCCCCATGAGGGGGCGAGGTCAGCCCCAGCATTTT	CASSPPMRGRGQPQHF
NA	TRBV6-5	15	TRBJ2-7	TRBD2	TGTGCCAGCGTCCAGACTAGCGGGACCAGCTACGAGCAGTACTTC	CASVQTSGTSYEQYF
NA	TRBV19	16	TRBJ2-1	TRBD2	TGTGCCAGTAGACCAACTAGCGGTAGCTCCTACAATGAGCAGTTCTTC	CASRPTSGSSYNEQFF
NA	TRBV24-1	15	TRBJ2-1	TRBD2	TGTGCCACCAGTGACCCAGCGGGAGTGTGGAATGAGCAGTTCTTC	CATSDPAGVWNEQFF
NA	TRBV20-1	11	TRBJ2-3	NA	TGCAAATCCACAGGGTCCCGAACGCAGTATTTT	CKSTGSRTQYF
NA	TRBV28	14	TRBJ2-7	NA	TGTGCCAGCAGTTCGGGGGGTACCGGGACAGGGCAGTACTTC	CASSSGGTGTGQYF
NA	TRBV4-3	15	TRBJ2-7	NA	TGCGCCAGCAGCCAAGGGTTCAGGGGCTCCTACGAGCAGTACTTC	CASSQGFRGSYEQYF
NA	TRBV18	14	TRBJ1-5	NA	TGTGCCAGCTCAAGACAAGATAGCAATCAGCCCCAGCATTTT	CASSRQDSNQPQHF
NA	TRBV6-1	16	TRBJ1-6	NA	TGTGCCAGCAGTGGAGACAGGCGCTCCTATAATTCACCCCTCCACTTT	CASSGDRRSYNSPLHF
NA	TRBV11-1	15	TRBJ2-5	NA	TGTGCCAGCAGCGCGCAGAGGGTGCTTTCTGAGACCCAGTACTTC	CASSAQRVLSETQYF
NA	TRBV7-2	15	TRBJ1-2	NA	TGTGCCAGCAGCTGGGGAGGGGCGGGGCCCTATGGCTACACCTTC	CASSWGGAGPYGYTF
NA	TRBV18	16	TRBJ1-2	TRBD1	TGTGCCAGCTCACCACAGGGGACAGGGGGTGTCTATGGCTACACCTTC	CASSPQGTGGVYGYTF
NA	TRBV5-4	18	TRBJ2-1	TRBD2	TGTGCCAGCAGCTTGTACGGTAGCGGGAGACAATCCTACAATGAGCAGTTCTTC	CASSLYGSGRQSYNEQFF
NA	TRBV6-5	15	TRBJ1-1	TRBD1	TGTGCCAGCAGTAGGGACAGGGGCAGGGGCACTGAAGCTTTCTTT	CASSRDRGRGTEAFF
NA	TRBV24-1	16	TRBJ2-7	TRBD1	TGTGCCACCAGTCACTCACAGGGGCCAAACTCCTACGAGCAGTACTTC	CATSHSQGPNSYEQYF
NA	TRBV11-2	15	TRBJ2-7	TRBD1	TGTGCCAGCAGCTTCCGTAGGGGACAGGGGGGCGAGCAGTACTTC	CASSFRRGQGGEQYF
NA	TRBV5-1	15	TRBJ2-1	TRBD2	TGCGCCAGCAGCACGACTAGCGGGGTAAACAATGAGCAGTTCTTC	CASSTTSGVNNEQFF
NA	TRBV20-1	11	TRBJ2-1	NA	TGCAGTGCCGGGGGGCGAGGTGAGCAGTTCTTC	CSAGGRGEQFF
NA	TRBV19	16	TRBJ1-5	TRBD1	TGTGCCAGTAGTATTAGGGCCCAGGGGGCAACTCAGCCCCAGCATTTT	CASSIRAQGATQPQHF
NA	TRBV6-4	15	TRBJ1-1	NA	TGTGCCAGCAGTGACTCCGGGTCAGCTCGCGGTGAAGCTTTCTTT	CASSDSGSARGEAFF
NA	TRBV6-2/TRBV6-3	15	TRBJ2-1	NA	TGTGCCAGCAGTTACTTGGGAGTCAGCTACAATGAGCAGTTCTTC	CASSYLGVSYNEQFF
NA	TRBV9	16	TRBJ1-4	NA	TGTGCCAGCAGCGTAGGGGGAGCTGCAACTAATGAAAAACTGTTTTTT	CASSVGGAATNEKLFF
NA	TRBV9	14	TRBJ2-5	NA	TGTGCCAGCAGCGTACCCGGGACTGGGGAGACCCAGTACTTC	CASSVPGTGETQYF
few	TRBV5-1	15	TRBJ1-3	NA	TGCGCCAGCAGCGGCGGGACTCCAGGGGGAAACACCATATATTTT	CASSGGTPGGNTIYF
NA	TRBV6-1	18	TRBJ1-2	TRBD1	TGTGCCAGCAGTGAAGTGTTTCGGGACAGGGAGACCAACTATGGCTACACCTTC	CASSEVFRDRETNYGYTF
NA	TRBV18	14	TRBJ1-6	TRBD1	TGTGCCAGCTCACCACAGGGGGCTGATTCACCCCTCCACTTT	CASSPQGADSPLHF
once	TRBV6-1	16	TRBJ1-5	NA	TGTGCCAGCAGTGAAGCTTCGCAGGCTGGAAATCAGCCCCAGCATTTT	CASSEASQAGNQPQHF
NA	TRBV29-1	13	TRBJ2-2	NA	TGCAGCGTTGAAGATCAGGGTCGGGGGGAGCTGTTTTTT	CSVEDQGRGELFF
NA	TRBV28	15	TRBJ1-2	TRBD1	TGTGCCAGCAGTCCAACTACAGGGGACCCCTATGGCTACACCTTC	CASSPTTGDPYGYTF
NA	TRBV19	14	TRBJ1-5	TRBD1	TGTGCCAGTAGACCGGCAGGGGGTAATCAGCCCCAGCATTTT	CASRPAGGNQPQHF
NA	TRBV28	17	TRBJ2-4	TRBD1	TGTGCCAGCAGTCCCGGGACAGGGGATTGGGGCAAAAACATTCAGTACTTC	CASSPGTGDWGKNIQYF
NA	TRBV2	13	TRBJ1-5	TRBD1	TGTGCCAGCCGGACAGGACCGATGGGGCCCCAGCATTTT	CASRTGPMGPQHF
NA	TRBV27	14	TRBJ1-4	TRBD1	TGTGCCAGCAGTTTCACAGGGGATAATGAAAAACTGTTTTTT	CASSFTGDNEKLFF
NA	TRBV9	14	TRBJ2-7	TRBD1	TGTGCCAGCAGCGCAGGGACAGGGGGCTACGAGCAGTACTTC	CASSAGTGGYEQYF
NA	TRBV10-3	14	TRBJ2-1	NA	TGTGCCATCAGCAGCGGAGGCGTTGGGAATGAGCAGTTCTTC	CAISSGGVGNEQFF
NA	TRBV6-5	15	TRBJ2-7	NA	TGTGCCAGCACCGACCCTCAGGGTAGCTCCTACGAGCAGTACTTC	CASTDPQGSSYEQYF
NA	TRBV4-3	15	TRBJ2-7	TRBD2	TGCGCCAGCAGCCAAACGGGACTAGCGGGTGACGAGCAGTACTTC	CASSQTGLAGDEQYF